This T cell receptor beta chain was profiled in a study of blood T cell repertoires in COVID-19. About the research overall: The analysed material was cDNA or gDNA that came from T cells, B-cell-depleted T cells, or PBMCs.

The CDR3 consists of 17 residues. Trimming pared 0 bases from V and 0 bases from J, leaving 13 bases between. Germline V gene lookup returns CDR1 SGHRS and CDR2 YFSETQ. Here immunoSEQ multiplex PCR was the method, and the copy in TCRdb shows in-frame clones only, minus some. The table records approximately 40,000 clones, around 83% of them present only once. The receptor was isolated from a man between 60 and 75 years old with active or convalescent COVID-19. Specimen: peripheral blood. The V call is TRBV5-1, the J call TRBJ1-3; TRBD1 might be the D (6 bases). The CDR3 protein is CASSLGGGSLSGNTIYF. CDR3 DNA sequence: TGCGCCAGCAGCTTGGGTGGGGGCAGCCTCTCTGGAAACACCATATATTTT. The variable domain in full, completed from reference TRBV5-1 and TRBJ1-3, reads KAGVTQTPRYLIKTRGQQVTLSCSPISGHRSVSWYQQTPGQGLQFLFEYFSETQRNKGNFPGRFSGRQFSNSRSEMNVSTLELGDSALYLCASSLGGGSLSGNTIYFGEGSWLTVV.